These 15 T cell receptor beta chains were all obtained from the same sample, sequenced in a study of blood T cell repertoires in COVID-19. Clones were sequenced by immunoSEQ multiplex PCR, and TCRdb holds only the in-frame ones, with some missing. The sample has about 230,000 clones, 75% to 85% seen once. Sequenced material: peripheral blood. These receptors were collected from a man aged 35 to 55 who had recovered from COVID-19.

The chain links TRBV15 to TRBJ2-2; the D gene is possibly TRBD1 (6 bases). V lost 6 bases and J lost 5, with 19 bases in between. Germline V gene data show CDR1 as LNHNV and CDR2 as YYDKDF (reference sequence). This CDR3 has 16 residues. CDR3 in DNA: TGTGCCACCAGGCACGGGACAAATATTTGGACCGGGGAGCTGTTTTTT. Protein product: CATRHGTNIWTGELFF.

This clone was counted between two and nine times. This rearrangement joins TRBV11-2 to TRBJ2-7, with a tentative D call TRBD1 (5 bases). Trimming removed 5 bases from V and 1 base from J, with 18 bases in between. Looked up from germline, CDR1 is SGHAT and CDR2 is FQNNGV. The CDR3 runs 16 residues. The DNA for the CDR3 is TGTGCCAGCAGCAAGGGGCAGGGCAGGACGTCCTACGAGCAGTACTTC. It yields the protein CASSKGQGRTSYEQYF. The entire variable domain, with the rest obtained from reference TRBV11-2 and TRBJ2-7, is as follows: EAGVAQSPRYKIIEKRQSVAFWCNPISGHATLYWYQQILGQGPKLLIQFQNNGVVDDSQLPKDRFSAERLKGVDSTLKIQPAKLEDSAVYLCASSKGQGRTSYEQYFGPGTRLTVT.

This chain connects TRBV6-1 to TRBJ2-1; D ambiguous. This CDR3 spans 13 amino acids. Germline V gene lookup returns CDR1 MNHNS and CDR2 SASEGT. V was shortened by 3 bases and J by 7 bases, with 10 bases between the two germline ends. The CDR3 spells CASSDPVTNEQFF. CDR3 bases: TGTGCCAGCAGTGACCCGGTAACGAATGAGCAGTTCTTC.

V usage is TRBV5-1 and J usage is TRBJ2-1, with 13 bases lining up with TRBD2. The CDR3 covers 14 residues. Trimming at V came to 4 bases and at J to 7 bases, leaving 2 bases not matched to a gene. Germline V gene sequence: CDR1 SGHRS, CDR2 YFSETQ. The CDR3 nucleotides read TGCGCCAGCAGCGGACTAGCGGGAGCTAATGAGCAGTTCTTC. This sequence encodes CASSGLAGANEQFF.

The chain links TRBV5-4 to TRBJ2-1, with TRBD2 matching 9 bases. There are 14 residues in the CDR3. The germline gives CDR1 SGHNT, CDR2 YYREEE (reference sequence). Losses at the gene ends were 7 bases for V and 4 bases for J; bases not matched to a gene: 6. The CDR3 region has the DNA TGTGCCAGCGCGGGAGGGGGGAGGTACAATGAGCAGTTCTTC. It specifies CASAGGGRYNEQFF.

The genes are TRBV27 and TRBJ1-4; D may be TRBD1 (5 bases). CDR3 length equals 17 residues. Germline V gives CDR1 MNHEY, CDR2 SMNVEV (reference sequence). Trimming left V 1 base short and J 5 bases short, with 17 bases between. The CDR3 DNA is TGTGCCAGCAGTTTATGGGCAGGGAAGGTGGAAAATGAAAAACTGTTTTTT. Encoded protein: CASSLWAGKVENEKLFF.

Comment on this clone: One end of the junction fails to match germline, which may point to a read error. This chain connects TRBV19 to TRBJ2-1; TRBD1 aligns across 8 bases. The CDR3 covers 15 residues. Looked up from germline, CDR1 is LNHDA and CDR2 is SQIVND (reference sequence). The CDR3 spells CASSTDRGSYNEQFF. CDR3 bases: TGTGCCAGCAGTACCGACAGGGGCTCCTACAATGAGCAGTTCTTC. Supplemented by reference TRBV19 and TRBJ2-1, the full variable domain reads DGGITQSPKYLFRKEGQNVTLSCEQNLNHDAMYWYRQDPGQGLRLIYYSQIVNDFQKGDIAEGYSVSREKKESFPLTVTSAQKNPTAFYLCASSTDRGSYNEQFFGPGTRLTVL.

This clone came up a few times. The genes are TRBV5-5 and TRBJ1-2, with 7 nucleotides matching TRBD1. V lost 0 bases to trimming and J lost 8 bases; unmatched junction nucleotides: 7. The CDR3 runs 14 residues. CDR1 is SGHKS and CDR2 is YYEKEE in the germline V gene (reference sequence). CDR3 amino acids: CASSLGQGSGGYTF. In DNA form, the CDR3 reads TGTGCCAGCAGCTTGGGACAGGGATCTGGAGGCTACACCTTC.

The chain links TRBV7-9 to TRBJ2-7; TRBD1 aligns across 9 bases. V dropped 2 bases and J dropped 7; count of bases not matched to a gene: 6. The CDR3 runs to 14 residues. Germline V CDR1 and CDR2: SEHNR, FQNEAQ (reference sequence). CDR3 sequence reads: CASSLPGQGLEQYF. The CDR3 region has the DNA TGTGCCAGCAGCTTACCGGGACAGGGATTGGAGCAGTACTTC.

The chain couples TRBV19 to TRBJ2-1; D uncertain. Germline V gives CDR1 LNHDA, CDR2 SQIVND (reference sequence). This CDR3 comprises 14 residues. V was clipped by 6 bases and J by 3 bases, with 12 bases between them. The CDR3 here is CASRISSGYNEQFF. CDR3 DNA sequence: TGTGCCAGTAGGATCAGCTCGGGCTACAATGAGCAGTTCTTC.

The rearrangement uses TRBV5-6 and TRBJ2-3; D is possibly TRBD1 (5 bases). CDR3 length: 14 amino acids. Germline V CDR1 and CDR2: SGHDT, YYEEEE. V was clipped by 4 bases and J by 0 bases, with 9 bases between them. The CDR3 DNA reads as TGTGCCAGCAGCCGCGACAGAAGCACAGATACGCAGTATTTT. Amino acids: CASSRDRSTDTQYF.

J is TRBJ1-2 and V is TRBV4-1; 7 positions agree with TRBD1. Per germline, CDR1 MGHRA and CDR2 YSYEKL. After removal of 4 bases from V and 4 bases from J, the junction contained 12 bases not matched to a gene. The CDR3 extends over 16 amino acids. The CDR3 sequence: CASSPNVRQGGYGYTF. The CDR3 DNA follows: TGCGCCAGCAGCCCAAACGTACGACAGGGCGGCTATGGCTACACCTTC.

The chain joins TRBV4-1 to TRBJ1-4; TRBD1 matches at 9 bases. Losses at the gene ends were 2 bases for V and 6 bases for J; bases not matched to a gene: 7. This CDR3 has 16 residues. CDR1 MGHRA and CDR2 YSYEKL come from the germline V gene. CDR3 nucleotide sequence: TGCGCCAGCAGCCAATTCCACAGGGGGCGGGATGAAAAACTGTTTTTT. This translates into CASSQFHRGRDEKLFF.

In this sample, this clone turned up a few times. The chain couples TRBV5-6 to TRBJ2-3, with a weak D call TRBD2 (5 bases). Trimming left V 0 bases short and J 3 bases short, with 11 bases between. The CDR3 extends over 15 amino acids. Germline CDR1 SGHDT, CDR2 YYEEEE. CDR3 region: CASSLGRGRTDTQYF. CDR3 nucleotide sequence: TGTGCCAGCAGCTTGGGCCGGGGTAGAACAGATACGCAGTATTTT.

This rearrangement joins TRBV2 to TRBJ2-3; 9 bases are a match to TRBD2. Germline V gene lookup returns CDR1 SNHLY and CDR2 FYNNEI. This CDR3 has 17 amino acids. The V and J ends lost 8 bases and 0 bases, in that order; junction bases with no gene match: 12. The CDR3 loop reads CASSLTSGFSSTDTQYF. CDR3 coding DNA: TGTGCCAGCTCCCTGACTAGCGGCTTTTCTAGCACAGATACGCAGTATTTT.